This T cell receptor (beta chain) was recorded in a study of T cells in localized non-small cell lung cancer (dated by TCRdb to the early 2020s). For the study in its entirety: T cell repertoires of approximately 250 early-stage NSCLC patients were analyzed, with tumors being compared against uninvolved tumor-adjacent lungs. The mean age of the NSCLC patients was about 62 years, with 130 or so men and around 110 women. The cohort consisted of 200 to 250 treatment-naive NSCLC patients whose localized lung tumors had been resected. General findings and caveats noted by the study authors: Because multi-region tumor sequencing was not performed, intratumor heterogeneity could not be ruled out. Because the study design was exploratory, TCR variables were selected using unadjusted p-values without false-discovery rate correction. Higher T cell density in blood was associated with longer overall survival, whereas higher clonality in adjacent lung was associated with shorter survival. A median of around 57 of the top 100 tumor clones turned up in the paired uninvolved adjacent lung, and under 30 of those clones also ranked among the top 100 of that same adjacent lung. Uninvolved tumor-adjacent lung showed the highest T cell clonality, higher than tumor, which suggests more focused antigenic responses in the adjacent lung.

TCR beta CDR3 regions were sequenced from DNA using the immunoSEQ Assay. The authors processed their data as follows. T cell density was computed as TCR beta template counts normalized to usable DNA estimated by amplifying housekeeping genes. Richness was estimated using the preseqR package, with extrapolation to 400,000 templates for PBMC samples and to 120,000 templates for tissue samples. Clonality was defined as one minus Pielou's evenness. Tissue-enriched TCRs were identified through differential abundance testing performed on productive amino-acid clonotypes, with a minimum total count of 5 and an alpha of 0.1. The Jaccard Index and the Morisita Overlap Index were used to quantify repertoire overlap between compartments. GLIPH clustered TCR beta CDR3s with public tetramer-defined viral CDR3s; viral motifs required at least three viral sequences plus V-gene enrichment. TCRdb retrieved this table from immuneACCESS and kept in-frame rearrangements only. Not all clones are present; in checked studies, unresolved V genes account for under half, and no reason is known for the remainder. The DNA was the basis for D and trimming; V, J and clone size are from that table. The sample includes around 12,000 clones, with about 86% observed a single time. The ten largest make up 15% to 20% of the sample.

Worth noting for this clone: It lacks a known antigen. Base qualities are not at hand, and no much larger clone is one base apart.

At diagnosis, tumor, uninvolved tumor-adjacent lung and peripheral blood were collected and then preserved as a mix of FFPE and fresh-frozen material. For TCR repertoire profiling, blood samples were analyzed as peripheral blood mononuclear cells. Trimming takes 4 bases from V and 0 bases from J, and the germline ends sit 10 bases apart. From a lookup of the germline V gene, CDR1 and CDR2 are SGHTA and FQGNSA. The cysteine opens and the phenylalanine closes a CDR3 of 14 amino acids. The only DNA kept is the CDR3, 42 bases in frame from the first base. The specimen was peripheral blood, collected before any cancer treatment. The rearranged chain carries TRBV7-2 and TRBJ2-7; no D gene is confidently identified. This clonotype was obtained from a male donor at least 60 years old with stage I lung adenocarcinoma. The CDR3 protein sequence reads: CASSSHVSSYEQYF. The base sequence is TGTGCCAGCAGCTCGCACGTGAGCTCCTACGAGCAGTACTTC.